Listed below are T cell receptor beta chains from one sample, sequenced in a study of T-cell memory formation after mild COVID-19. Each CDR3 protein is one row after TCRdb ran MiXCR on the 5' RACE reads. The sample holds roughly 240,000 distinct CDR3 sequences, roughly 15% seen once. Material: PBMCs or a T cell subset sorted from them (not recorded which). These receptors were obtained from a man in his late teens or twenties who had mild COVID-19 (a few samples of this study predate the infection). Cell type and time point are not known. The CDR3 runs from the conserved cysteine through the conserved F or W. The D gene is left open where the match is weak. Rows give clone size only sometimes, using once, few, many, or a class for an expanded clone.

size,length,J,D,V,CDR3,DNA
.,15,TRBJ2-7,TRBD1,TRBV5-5,CASSPTGSPTYEQYF,TGTGCCAGCAGCCCGACAGGGTCTCCTACCTACGAGCAGTACTTC
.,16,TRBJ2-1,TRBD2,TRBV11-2,CASSLAGGGASNEQFF,TGTGCCAGCAGCTTAGCTGGCGGGGGGGCCTCGAATGAGCAGTTCTTC
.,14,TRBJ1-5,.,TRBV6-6,CASSYSSGVQPQHF,TGTGCCAGCAGTTACTCCTCGGGAGTGCAGCCCCAGCATTTT
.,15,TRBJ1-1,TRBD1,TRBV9,CASSAVGTGGTEAFF,TGTGCCAGCAGCGCGGTAGGGACAGGGGGCACTGAAGCTTTCTTT
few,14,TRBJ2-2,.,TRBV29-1,CSADTGYVTGELFF,TGCAGCGCCGACACGGGCTACGTCACCGGGGAGCTGTTTTTT
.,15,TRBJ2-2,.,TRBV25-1,CASSDWGGFDGELFF,TGTGCCAGCAGTGATTGGGGGGGCTTCGACGGGGAGCTGTTTTTT
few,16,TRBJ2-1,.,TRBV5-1,CASSPWRGTSGNEQFF,TGCGCCAGCAGCCCCTGGAGGGGGACCAGCGGGAATGAGCAGTTCTTC
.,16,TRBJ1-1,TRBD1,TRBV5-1,CASSPRTGRRNTEAFF,TGCGCCAGCAGCCCGAGGACAGGCCGGAGGAACACTGAAGCTTTCTTT
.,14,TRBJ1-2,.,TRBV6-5,CASTKGLRNYGYTF,TGTGCCAGCACCAAAGGTTTACGGAACTATGGCTACACCTTC
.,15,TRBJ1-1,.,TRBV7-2,CASSSRTDFNTEAFF,TGTGCCAGCAGCTCCCGGACGGACTTTAACACTGAAGCTTTCTTT
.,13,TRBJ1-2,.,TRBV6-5,CASTDRSGSGYTF,TGTGCCAGCACCGACCGGTCCGGTAGTGGCTACACCTTC
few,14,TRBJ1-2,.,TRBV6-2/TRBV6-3,CASSSGHPAYGYTF,TGTGCCAGCAGTTCCGGACACCCGGCTTATGGCTACACCTTC
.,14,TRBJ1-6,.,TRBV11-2,CASSLDPDRSPLHF,TGTGCCAGCAGCTTAGACCCTGACAGGTCACCCCTCCACTTT
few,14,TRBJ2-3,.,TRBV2,CASSPLTAQDTQYF,TGTGCCAGCAGCCCTCTCACTGCCCAAGATACGCAGTATTTT
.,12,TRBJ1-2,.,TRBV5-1,CASSSQRYGYTF,TGCGCCAGCAGCTCACAGCGTTATGGCTACACCTTC
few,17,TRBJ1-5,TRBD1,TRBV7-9,CASSWPGDSYSNQPQHF,TGTGCCAGCAGCTGGCCGGGGGACAGTTATAGCAATCAGCCCCAGCATTTT
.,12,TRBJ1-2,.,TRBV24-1,CATYDTERGYTF,TGTGCCACCTACGACACGGAGAGGGGCTACACCTTC
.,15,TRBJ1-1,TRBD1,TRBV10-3,CAISGTVPMNTEAFF,TGTGCCATCAGCGGGACAGTCCCGATGAACACTGAAGCTTTCTTT
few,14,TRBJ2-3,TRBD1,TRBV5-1,CASSSTGVSDTQYF,TGCGCCAGCAGCTCGACAGGGGTTTCAGATACGCAGTATTTT
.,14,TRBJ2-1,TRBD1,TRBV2,CASSVQGARNEQFF,TGTGCCAGCAGTGTTCAGGGGGCGAGAAATGAGCAGTTCTTC
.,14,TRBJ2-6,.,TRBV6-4,CASSEGDRANVLTF,TGTGCCAGCAGTGAGGGAGATAGGGCCAACGTCCTGACTTTC
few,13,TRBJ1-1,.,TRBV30,CACQRGTTTEAFF,TGTGCCTGTCAAAGAGGGACGACGACTGAAGCTTTCTTT
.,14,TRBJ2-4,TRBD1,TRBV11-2,CASRNRGRRNIQYF,TGTGCCAGCAGGAACAGGGGTAGGAGAAACATTCAGTACTTC
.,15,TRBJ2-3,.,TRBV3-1,CASSQDGGIPDTQYF,TGTGCCAGCAGCCAAGATGGGGGAATCCCAGATACGCAGTATTTT
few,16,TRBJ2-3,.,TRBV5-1,CASSLAIAGGGDTQYF,TGCGCCAGCAGCTTGGCCATCGCAGGGGGGGGAGATACGCAGTATTTT
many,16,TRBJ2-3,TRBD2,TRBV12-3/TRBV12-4,CASSRISGGRTDTQYF,TGTGCCAGCAGTCGCATCAGCGGGGGGCGCACAGATACGCAGTATTTT
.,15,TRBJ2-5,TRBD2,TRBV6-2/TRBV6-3,CASSYDTGGLETQYF,TGTGCCAGCAGTTACGACACGGGGGGACTAGAGACCCAGTACTTC
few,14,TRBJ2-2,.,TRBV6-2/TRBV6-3,CASVLRGHLGELFF,TGTGCCAGTGTCCTGAGGGGTCACTTGGGGGAGCTGTTTTTT
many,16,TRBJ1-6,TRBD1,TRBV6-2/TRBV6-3,CASRTTRGTGSPALHF,TGTGCCAGCAGAACCACGCGGGGGACAGGGTCTCCGGCACTCCACTTT